This T cell receptor (beta chain) was found in a study of shared clonotypes between healthy human individuals. Findings of the study overall: Non-shared clonotypes had lower generation probabilities than those shared by all four donors. The study generally estimated greater richness for naive than memory subsets.

Germline V lookup: CDR1 LNHDA, CDR2 SQIVND (reference sequence). The CDR3 covers 13 residues. The V and J ends lost 3 bases and 7 bases respectively, with 10 bases between them. Naive CD4+ cells were CD45RA-selected; the remaining cells were memory. The material for each subset, its genomic DNA, was split evenly across several immunoSEQ plates. Profiling relied on immunoSEQ multiplex PCR, and the TCRdb table lists in-frame clones only, not all of them. In the table there are about 680,000 clones, 55% to 85% of which are singletons. On this clone: What it recognizes is unknown.

The chain uses TRBV19 and TRBJ1-5, with TRBD1 as a possible D gene (5 bases). Sample: memory CD4+ T cells sorted from blood. Subset in this sample: CD45RA-negative fraction. This sequence originates from a woman aged 25 to 39 in good health. The CDR3 loop is CASSMGVGQPQHF. The CDR3, as DNA: TGTGCCAGTAGTATGGGGGTGGGGCAGCCCCAGCATTTT.